This is a list of T cell receptor beta chains from one sample in a study of cytomegalovirus exposure and HLA in healthy donors. Generated by immunoSEQ multiplex PCR, the TCRdb table keeps only in-frame clones and is missing some. This sample has more than 110,000 clones; 80% occur once, and the top ten carry 5.1%. Sequencing used PBMCs. The receptors here all came from a male donor in good health and CMV-seronegative. Both conserved end residues are trimmed from each CDR3. The D gene is left open where the match is weak.

v_call	d_call	cdr3_aa
TRBV19	NA	ASSKSPTGTGANVLT
TRBV5-6	NA	ASSLLGGTNTGELF
TRBV6-5	NA	ASSPGDYGYT
TRBV7-9	TRBD1	ASRGGTGVTEAF
TRBV19	TRBD2	ASTPLAGGYEQF
TRBV10-3	NA	AIIQDPNTGELF
TRBV7-2	TRBD2	ASSTPGGTQY
TRBV5-1	NA	ASSLDGQGMTEAF
TRBV5-5	TRBD1	ASRTGTGYPDQY
TRBV7-2	TRBD1	ASSYRTGSTEAF
TRBV28	NA	ASSPALRGAHASSYEQY
TRBV5-6	NA	ASSLGAGEKKDTQY
TRBV5-4	TRBD1	ASSLGQGAYNEQF
TRBV6-1	TRBD1	ASSAFDRDNTDTQY
TRBV7-9	TRBD1	ASSLSDRGRETQY
TRBV18	NA	ASSPPGSNQPQH
TRBV5-5	NA	ASSHTGVSGANVLT
TRBV7-2	TRBD1	ASSYRDRAFYEQY
TRBV7-3	TRBD2	ASSQSGGAGYNEQF
TRBV30	NA	AWSDPGLYETQY
TRBV7-7	NA	ASGDGPGELF
TRBV20-1	NA	SAIVETQY
TRBV5-4	NA	ASSSGSGAQIDYGYT
TRBV7-9	NA	ASSLKLGELF
TRBV4-3	NA	ASSQDVGSSYNEQF
TRBV6-6	NA	ASSYLSDSPLH
TRBV5-4	NA	ASSIEWGVFTGELF
TRBV7-9	NA	ASSLLPGFYNEQF
TRBV2	NA	ASQTGMGSKNIQY
TRBV7-6	TRBD1	ASSARQGMNTEAF
TRBV2	TRBD1	ASSEFAPVVLVTGGRTDTQY
TRBV27	TRBD2	ASRIAGISYEQY
TRBV4-3	TRBD1	ASSRGTGGDEQY
TRBV11-3	TRBD1	ASSLGSLDRGDTQY
TRBV7-2	NA	ASSFSSGVGEQF
TRBV7-2	NA	ASSLPGAMNTEAF
TRBV15	NA	ATSRGSGETQY
TRBV10-1	TRBD1	ASSKSPGQGNYEQY
TRBV5-1	TRBD1	ASRVSTGSYEQY
TRBV6-1	NA	ASGRFYGYT
TRBV5-4	NA	ASSLADRLGGYT
TRBV27	NA	ASSSRANTEAF
TRBV9	NA	ASSPSPDVTYEQY
TRBV7-9	NA	ASSLLPDRQLRYT
TRBV7-9	TRBD1	ASGNTGDAKNIQY
TRBV29-1	NA	SVESNEPSTDTQY
TRBV29-1	NA	SATGQIGNTIY
TRBV5-1	NA	ASSLAGDSNQPQH
TRBV7-2	NA	ASSFLSDGYT
TRBV4-1	TRBD1	ASSPDGTGGEKLF
TRBV6-1	NA	ASTPGIRFREGYT
TRBV11-2	NA	ASSLDRTVPNSPLH
TRBV6-1	NA	ASMDGGFYEQY
TRBV12-5	NA	ASGVQGYNEQF
TRBV27	NA	ASNPGLLYRNQPQH
TRBV2	TRBD1	ASSGAHQGADTQY
TRBV5-4	TRBD2	ASSLGVAGTDTQY
TRBV4-1	TRBD1	ASSQRTGGTEAF